This entry lists 26 T cell receptor beta chains sequenced from one sample in a study of T cells after yellow fever vaccination. TCRdb re-called the 5' RACE reads through MiXCR, storing one row per CDR3 protein. Here the sample spans approximately 160,000 distinct CDR3 sequences, approximately 6.2% being singletons. Sequencing was performed on CD4+ T cells sorted from PBMCs, taken on the day of the first yellow fever vaccination. These receptor sequences come from a man between 18 and 29 years old who received the YFV17D yellow fever vaccine.

This clonotype was found many times. The chain has TRBV20-1 and TRBJ1-6, with D uncertain. Germline V lookup: CDR1 DFQATT, CDR2 SNEGSKA (reference sequence). V lost 3 bases, J lost 10 bases, and 16 bases lay in between. The CDR3 runs 14 residues. CDR3 DNA: TGCAGTGCTAGGTCTGAGGGCTGGGGATCACCCCTCCACTTT. Translated, it gives CSARSEGWGSPLHF.

This clonotype was detected many times. This chain connects TRBV7-9 to TRBJ2-7; the match to TRBD2 covers 10 bases. CDR1 SEHNR and CDR2 FQNEAQ come from the germline V gene (reference sequence). The CDR3 contains 14 residues. Germline trimming cut 5 bases from V and 6 bases from J; bases unmatched to any gene: 7. For the CDR3, the DNA is TGTGCCAGCAGCGCAGGACTAGCGGACAGCGAGCAGTACTTC. It specifies CASSAGLADSEQYF.

A few counts support this clonotype. V is TRBV5-1 and J is TRBJ2-6, with D perhaps matching TRBD2 (5 bases). Germline V CDR1 and CDR2: SGHRS, YFSETQ. The CDR3 length is 14 residues. The V and J ends lost 6 bases and 4 bases respectively, with 11 bases between them. CDR3 DNA sequence: TGCGCCAGCATGAGGGTAACCGGGGCCAACGTCCTGACTTTC. It is translated as CASMRVTGANVLTF.

To note about this clonotype: A read error is possible here, since a much larger clone lies one base away. The CDR3 reads CSLTRGEETQYF. CDR3 bases: TGCAGCCTCACCAGGGGAGAGGAGACCCAGTACTTC. V is TRBV29-1 and J is TRBJ2-5; possible D gene TRBD1, 6 bases. The length of the CDR3 is 12 residues. CDR1 and CDR2 from the germline V gene are SQVTM and ANQGSEA. V was cut by 8 bases and J by 5 bases, with 15 bases left in between.

This clonotype was picked up many times. The gene calls are TRBV5-1 and TRBJ1-6; D is possibly TRBD1 (5 bases). Germline V CDR1 and CDR2: SGHRS, YFSETQ. CDR3 length: 15 residues. Trimming removed 1 base at V and 7 bases at J, with 12 bases between. The DNA for the CDR3 is TGCGCCAGCAGCTTGAGTACAGGAGCCAATTCACCCCTCCACTTT. Its protein product is CASSLSTGANSPLHF.

This clonotype appeared a few times. CDR3 amino acids: CASSLDPGSTYEQYF. The CDR3 DNA is TGCGCCAGCAGCTTGGACCCCGGGTCTACCTACGAGCAGTACTTC. The chain joins TRBV5-1 to TRBJ2-7, with D unresolved. Deletions cut 0 bases from V and 2 bases from J, with 12 bases between. The germline V gene has CDR1 SGHRS and CDR2 YFSETQ. CDR3 length equals 15 residues.

The table lists this clonotype with many counts. The chain recombines TRBV6-5 with TRBJ1-1; the D gene is possibly TRBD1 (6 bases). V lost 4 bases and J 5 bases, leaving 11 bases between the germline ends. The CDR3 runs to 13 residues. The germline V gene encodes CDR1 MNHEY and CDR2 SVGAGI. CDR3 amino acids: CASSSGVRTEAFF. CDR3 nucleotides: TGTGCCAGCAGTTCAGGGGTTCGAACTGAAGCTTTCTTT.

This clonotype was detected many times. This chain uses TRBV20-1 with TRBJ2-7; D may be TRBD1 (5 bases). In germline, CDR1 is DFQATT, CDR2 SNEGSKA (reference sequence). V was trimmed by 3 bases and J by 0 bases, leaving 15 bases between them. CDR3 length: 15 amino acids. CDR3 coding DNA: TGCAGTGCTAGTGAATTTATTGACAGCTCCTACGAGCAGTACTTC. Translation gives CSASEFIDSSYEQYF.

This clonotype was recorded at least ten times. The J gene is TRBJ2-3, the V gene TRBV18; no firm D call. V gave up 8 bases and J gave up 1 base, with 10 bases separating them. CDR3 length: 13 amino acids. The germline CDR1 and CDR2 sequences are KGHSH and LQKENI. The CDR3, as DNA: TGTGCCAGCAGCCCCACCGGCACAGATACGCAGTATTTT. It encodes CASSPTGTDTQYF. Together with reference TRBV18 and TRBJ2-3, the CDR3 gives the full variable domain: NAGVMQNPRHLVRRRGQEARLRCSPMKGHSHVYWYRQLPEEGLKFMVYLQKENIIDESGMPKERFSAEFPKEGPSILRIQQVVRGDSAAYFCASSPTGTDTQYFGPGTRLTVL.

This clonotype was seen many times. V and J are TRBV3-1 and TRBJ1-5; unclear D gene. V gave up 1 base and J gave up 4 bases, with 8 bases separating them. CDR3 length equals 14 residues. The germline V gene encodes CDR1 LGHDT and CDR2 YNNKEL (reference sequence). CDR3 sequence reads: CASSQAQSNQPQHF. The CDR3 nucleotides are TGTGCCAGCAGCCAAGCTCAGAGTAATCAGCCCCAGCATTTT.

V is TRBV6-1 and J is TRBJ2-6; D not resolved. CDR1 and CDR2 from the germline V gene are MNHNS and SASEGT. V lost 6 bases and J 0 bases, leaving 18 bases between the germline ends. CDR3 length: 18 amino acids. CDR3 DNA sequence: TGTGCCAGCAGCAAGACACGACACCTTAGCTCTGGGGCCAACGTCCTGACTTTC. Amino acids: CASSKTRHLSSGANVLTF.

The chain employs TRBV6-5 and TRBJ1-2; TRBD1 matches 7 bases. The germline V gene encodes CDR1 MNHEY and CDR2 SVGAGI. This CDR3 has 12 residues. After removal of 5 bases from V and 5 bases from J, the junction contained 2 bases not matched to a gene. The CDR3 nucleotides are TGTGCCAGCAGTAGACAGGGTTATGGCTACACCTTC. It specifies CASSRQGYGYTF.

Remarks on this clonotype: A much larger clone sits a single nucleotide away, making a read error possible. The chain couples TRBV5-1 to TRBJ2-6, with TRBD1 as a possible D gene (5 bases). This CDR3 comprises 17 residues. Germline V gives CDR1 SGHRS, CDR2 YFSETQ. CDR3 DNA: TGCCCCAGCAGCTTGCAGGGAACAAACTCTGGGGCCAACGTCCTGACTTTC. Protein: CPSSLQGTNSGANVLTF.

This clonotype was observed a handful of times. This chain connects TRBV12-3 or TRBV12-4 to TRBJ1-5, with D hard to call. The CDR3 contains 14 residues. V was cut by 1 base and J by 5 bases, with 9 bases left in between. CDR3 amino acids: CASSLGRIHQPQHF. The CDR3 DNA sequence: TGTGCCAGCAGTTTAGGCAGGATCCATCAGCCCCAGCATTTT.

J is TRBJ2-7 and V is TRBV12-3 or TRBV12-4, with 8 bases that match TRBD1. V lost 3 bases and J lost 3; bases outside the gene matches: 4. This CDR3 comprises 14 residues. CDR3 bases: TGTGCCAGCAGTTTCGGACAGGGTGTCTACGAGCAGTACTTC. It translates to CASSFGQGVYEQYF.

In its sample, this clonotype was seen many times. J is TRBJ1-4 and V is TRBV29-1; D is unresolved. Trimming left V 7 bases short and J 0 bases short, with 9 bases between. CDR1 is SQVTM and CDR2 is ANQGSEA in the germline V gene. The CDR3 loop spans 13 amino acids. CDR3 region: CSARHSTNEKLFF. In nucleotides, the CDR3 is TGCAGCGCTAGACACTCAACTAATGAAAAACTGTTTTTT.

This clonotype was counted ten times or more. This sequence joins TRBV6-2 or TRBV6-3 and TRBJ1-1; no clear D. V lost 2 bases and J 8 bases, leaving 15 bases between the germline ends. Looked up from germline, CDR1 is MNHEY and CDR2 is SVGEGT. The CDR3 sequence is 14 residues long. In DNA form, the CDR3 reads TGTGCCAGCAGTTACAGGGCCTTTGGGTCAGAAGCTTTCTTT. It yields the protein CASSYRAFGSEAFF.

V is TRBV7-2 and J is TRBJ2-3, with D possibly matching TRBD2 (6 bases). Trimming shortened V by 5 bases and J by 4 bases, and 13 bases separated the two germline ends. The V gene's germline CDR1 is SGHTA and CDR2 FQGNSA. The CDR3 totals 14 residues. The CDR3 nucleotides are TGTGCCAGCAGCCCTTTCAGGGAGGCAGATACGCAGTATTTT. Translating it yields CASSPFREADTQYF.

The sample holds many counts of this clonotype. The chain carries TRBV27 and TRBJ2-7, with D perhaps given as TRBD1 or TRBD2 (5 bases each). From germline, CDR1 is MNHEY and CDR2 SMNVEV (reference sequence). Trimming took off 6 bases at V and 2 bases at J, with 20 bases between the two ends. There are 16 residues in the CDR3. In DNA form, the CDR3 reads TGTGCCAGCAGCCCTCGAGCAAGTGGGGGAGCCTACGAGCAGTACTTC. Translation: CASSPRASGGAYEQYF.

This chain joins TRBV3-1 and TRBJ2-3, with 7 bases fitting TRBD2. The CDR3 is 16 amino acids. Germline loops: CDR1 LGHDT, CDR2 YNNKEL (reference sequence). V was clipped by 2 bases and J by 1 base; unmatched bases: 6. CDR3 sequence: CASSQFRLAGTDTQYF. In nucleotides, the CDR3 is TGTGCCAGCAGCCAATTCCGGCTAGCGGGCACAGATACGCAGTATTTT.

The table lists this clonotype with many counts. This chain links TRBV20-1 with TRBJ2-5, with 14 bases that match TRBD2. The V gene end was trimmed by 1 base and the J gene end by 1 base; junction bases not matched to a gene: 2. This CDR3 has 16 amino acids. The germline CDR1 and CDR2 sequences are DFQATT and SNEGSKA (reference sequence). CDR3 sequence reads: CSARGLAGGTQETQYF. CDR3 coding DNA: TGCAGTGCTAGAGGACTAGCGGGGGGGACCCAAGAGACCCAGTACTTC.

V gene TRBV7-3 combines with J gene TRBJ2-2; 9 nucleotides match TRBD1. Trimming removed 5 bases from V and 2 bases from J; junction bases left unmatched: 6. The germline V gene has CDR1 SGHTA and CDR2 FQGTGA. This CDR3 is 16 amino acids long. CDR3 nucleotides: TGTGCCAGCAGCCACCGGACAGGGGCTAACACCGGGGAGCTGTTTTTT. Residues: CASSHRTGANTGELFF.

This clonotype was seen many times. One end of the junction fails to match germline, which may point to a read error. This chain uses TRBV7-7 with TRBJ2-3, with 7 bases matching TRBD2. Germline V gene data show CDR1 as SSHAT and CDR2 as FNYEAQ (reference sequence). The CDR3 covers 15 residues. The CDR3 reads CASSLGGTITDTQYF. The CDR3 region has the DNA TGTGCTAGCAGCTTGGGGGGGACTATCACAGATACGCAGTATTTT.

This clonotype was recorded many times. The chain employs TRBV5-1 and TRBJ2-2; D perhaps matches TRBD1 (6 bases). CDR3 size: 15 residues. The V gene's germline CDR1 is SGHRS and CDR2 YFSETQ. V lost 4 bases to trimming and J lost 0 bases, with 10 bases between them. In DNA, the CDR3 is TGCGCCAGCAGCGCGGACAGAACGAACACCGGGGAGCTGTTTTTT. It translates to CASSADRTNTGELFF.

Many counts were recorded for this clonotype. This sequence joins TRBV12-3 or TRBV12-4 and TRBJ1-1; unclear D gene. The CDR3 consists of 16 residues. The V end lost 3 bases, the J end lost 6 bases, and 20 bases lay between the germline ends. CDR3 loop: CASSFIAGYKAAEAFF. DNA for the CDR3: TGTGCCAGCAGTTTTATAGCTGGATACAAGGCGGCTGAAGCTTTCTTT.

This clonotype was observed a handful of times. This sequence joins TRBV20-1 and TRBJ1-5; 11 nucleotides line up with TRBD1. The CDR3 extends over 13 amino acids. Germline V gene sequence: CDR1 DFQATT, CDR2 SNEGSKA (reference sequence). The V and J ends lost 6 bases and 6 bases, in that order; junction bases with no gene match: 4. Written as DNA, the CDR3 is TGCAGTGCGAGGACAGGGGGCTCTCAGCCCCAGCATTTT. It codes for CSARTGGSQPQHF.